The 6 T cell receptor beta chains presented below share a single source sample, sequenced in a study of T cell responses to AZD1222 COVID-19 vaccine. Clones were sequenced by immunoSEQ multiplex PCR, and TCRdb holds only the in-frame ones, with some missing. This table holds 85,000 to 100,000 clones, approximately 91% found once. The specimen was peripheral blood, collected 28 days after the second AZD1222 dose. Receptors were obtained from an adult who received the AZD1222 COVID-19 vaccine.

This clone has a single count. V is TRBV7-8 and J is TRBJ1-3, with a possible D match to TRBD1 (5 bases). Trimming shortened V by 1 base and J by 0 bases, and 10 bases separated the two germline ends. Germline CDR1 and CDR2: SGHVS and FQNEAQ. The CDR3 runs 16 residues. CDR3 sequence reads: CASSLVGALSGNTIYF. The DNA of the CDR3 is TGTGCCAGCAGCTTAGTTGGGGCCCTCTCTGGAAACACCATATATTTT.

This clone was observed a handful of times. The sample holds other DNA sequences that translate to the same CDR3. The chain has TRBV6-1 and TRBJ1-4, with 9 positions matching TRBD1. V trimming: 1 base; J trimming: 7 bases; junction bases outside the gene matches: 1. This CDR3 spans 14 amino acids. The V gene's germline CDR1 is MNHNS and CDR2 SASEGT. CDR3 protein: CASSEGTGAEKLFF. The CDR3 DNA reads as TGTGCCAGCAGTGAAGGGACAGGGGCTGAAAAACTGTTTTTT.

V and J are TRBV6-5 and TRBJ2-4; maybe TRBD1 (6 bases). The CDR3 runs to 14 residues. V was shortened by 0 bases and J by 5 bases, with 8 bases between the two germline ends. Per germline, CDR1 MNHEY and CDR2 SVGAGI. The CDR3 sequence: CASSYSGAQNIQYF. The DNA for the CDR3 is TGTGCCAGCAGTTACTCGGGGGCCCAAAACATTCAGTACTTC.

Here the CDR3 reads CASSLFNSYNEQFF. In nucleotides, the CDR3 is TGTGCCAGCAGCTTATTCAACTCATACAATGAGCAGTTCTTC. The chain employs TRBV11-2 and TRBJ2-1; D unresolved. With 2 bases removed from V and 4 bases from J, the gap between germline ends came to 9 bases. Germline V gives CDR1 SGHAT, CDR2 FQNNGV. This CDR3 contains 14 residues.

This clone was recorded a few times. The V gene is TRBV6-5, the J gene TRBJ2-2; no reliable D call. Germline V gives CDR1 MNHEY, CDR2 SVGAGI. Deletions cut 10 bases from V and 7 bases from J, with 16 bases between. CDR3 length: 13 amino acids. The CDR3 reads CATRVVILGELFF. The CDR3 region has the DNA TGTGCCACCAGAGTCGTTATTCTCGGGGAGCTGTTTTTT.

The J gene is TRBJ1-6, the V gene TRBV30; D perhaps matches TRBD1 (5 bases). V was shortened by 4 bases and J by 10 bases, with 14 bases between the two germline ends. Per germline, CDR1 GTSNPN and CDR2 SVGIG (reference sequence). There are 13 residues in the CDR3. As DNA, the CDR3 is TGTGCCTGGATAGGCAGGGATCTCTCACCCCTCCACTTT. It encodes CAWIGRDLSPLHF.